These 17 T cell receptor beta chains were all obtained from the same sample, sequenced in a study of T-cell memory formation after mild COVID-19. TCRdb re-called the 5' RACE reads through MiXCR, storing one row per CDR3 protein. This table has around 310,000 distinct CDR3 sequences, 14% appearing once. Sample: PBMCs or a T cell subset sorted from them (not recorded which). The receptor set was obtained from a man between 18 and 35 years old who had mild COVID-19 (a few samples of this study predate the infection). Cell type and time point are not known.

V is TRBV4-1 and J is TRBJ2-3; D is tentatively TRBD1 or TRBD2 (5 bases each). The germline V and J ends were trimmed by 3 bases and 1 base, with 14 bases remaining between them. Germline V lookup: CDR1 MGHRA, CDR2 YSYEKL. This CDR3 spans 16 amino acids. The DNA for the CDR3 is TGCGCCAGCAGCCATGTAGACTTGGGGGGCACAGATACGCAGTATTTT. Encoded protein: CASSHVDLGGTDTQYF.

This clonotype was picked up many times. The genes are TRBV7-9 and TRBJ2-3; D unresolved. The CDR3 covers 13 residues. From germline, CDR1 is SEHNR and CDR2 FQNEAQ (reference sequence). V was shortened by 2 bases and J by 5 bases, with 8 bases between the two germline ends. The CDR3 here is CASSLLLLDTQYF. The DNA for the CDR3 is TGTGCCAGCAGCTTATTACTACTAGATACGCAGTATTTT.

CDR3 amino acids: CASTKGRESYNEQFF. The CDR3 coding sequence is TGTGCCAGCACTAAAGGGAGGGAGTCCTACAATGAGCAGTTCTTC. The V call is TRBV12-3 or TRBV12-4, the J call TRBJ2-1; 7 positions match TRBD2. The ends lost 7 bases at V and 1 base at J; junction bases unmatched: 7. The CDR3 sequence is 15 residues long.

The chain employs TRBV5-6 and TRBJ2-7, with a possible D match to TRBD1 (5 bases). CDR1 and CDR2 from the germline V gene are SGHDT and YYEEEE. V shed 3 bases and J shed 0 bases, with 13 bases lying between them. This CDR3 comprises 15 residues. The CDR3 sequence: CASSWGNLSSYEQYV. Here the CDR3 DNA reads TGTGCCAGCAGCTGGGGCAACCTCAGCTCCTACGAGCAGTACGTC.

V is TRBV4-3 and J is TRBJ1-2, with D unclear. CDR1 is LGHNA, CDR2 YSLEER, per germline. This CDR3 has 13 residues. V gave up 1 base and J gave up 10 bases, with 13 bases separating them. CDR3 coding DNA: TGCGCCAGCAGCCAAGGTTTAGGAGGGATCTACACCTTC. Translating gives CASSQGLGGIYTF.

The chain is built from TRBV5-1 and TRBJ1-1; D gene uncertain. Germline lookup yields CDR1 SGHRS and CDR2 YFSETQ. V lost 0 bases and J 5 bases, leaving 11 bases between the germline ends. There are 14 residues in the CDR3. CDR3 protein: CASSLASGRTEAFF. CDR3 DNA sequence: TGCGCCAGCAGCTTGGCGTCAGGCAGGACTGAAGCTTTCTTT.

The chain combines TRBV4-2 with TRBJ2-5; 8 bases agree with TRBD1. Germline V gene sequence: CDR1 LGHNA, CDR2 YNFKEQ. V was pared by 2 bases and J by 4 bases, with 6 bases of the junction left unmatched. The CDR3 contains 15 residues. The CDR3 DNA reads as TGTGCCAGCAGCCAACCCGACAGGGGCAGAGAGACCCAGTACTTC. This encodes CASSQPDRGRETQYF.

This clonotype was seen a handful of times. This chain uses TRBV6-5 with TRBJ1-2; D is possibly TRBD1 (5 bases). V lost 6 bases and J lost 6, with 20 bases in between. The CDR3 runs 15 residues. Germline CDR1 and CDR2: MNHEY and SVGAGI. The DNA of the CDR3 is TGTGCCAGCAGCCCAAACCGTGGGGGGTCCAATGGCTACACCTTC. The encoded protein is CASSPNRGGSNGYTF.

CDR3 residues: CASSQDGQGARADTQYF. The CDR3 bases are TGCGCCAGCAGCCAAGATGGGCAGGGGGCGAGGGCAGATACGCAGTATTTT. The rearrangement uses TRBV4-3 and TRBJ2-3, with 8 bases that match TRBD1. The germline V gene has CDR1 LGHNA and CDR2 YSLEER. After removal of 0 bases from V and 4 bases from J, the junction contained 9 bases not matched to a gene. The CDR3 covers 17 residues.

The chain recombines TRBV3-1 with TRBJ1-2; 9 bases fit TRBD1. With 4 bases clipped from V and 8 bases from J, the junction kept 5 bases outside the gene matches. This CDR3 is built from 13 residues. Per germline, CDR1 LGHDT and CDR2 YNNKEL (reference sequence). The CDR3 sequence: CASSPGTGSGYTF. CDR3 nucleotide sequence: TGTGCCAGCAGCCCCGGGACAGGGAGCGGCTACACCTTC.

In its sample, this clonotype was seen a few times. The CDR3 spells CASSPAGPSNQPQHF. Written as DNA, the CDR3 is TGTGCCAGCTCACCGGCAGGGCCTAGCAATCAGCCCCAGCATTTT. The rearrangement links TRBV18 to TRBJ1-5; D is possibly TRBD1 (5 bases). Per the germline V gene, CDR1 is KGHSH and CDR2 is LQKENI. V lost 3 bases and J lost 0, with 9 bases in between. This CDR3 is built from 15 residues.

This clonotype was observed a handful of times. This chain uses TRBV20-1 with TRBJ2-3, with D maybe TRBD2 (5 bases). The germline V gene has CDR1 DFQATT and CDR2 SNEGSKA (reference sequence). The CDR3 loop spans 14 amino acids. The ends were cut back, 3 bases at V and 2 bases at J, with 12 bases in the middle. The chain's CDR3 is CSAREWGVTDTQYF. CDR3 coding DNA: TGCAGTGCTAGGGAGTGGGGAGTCACAGATACGCAGTATTTT.

This clonotype appeared a few times. CDR3 in DNA: TGCAGTGGAAGTACGGATACGCAGTATTTT. It yields the protein CSGSTDTQYF. This chain connects TRBV20-1 to TRBJ2-3, with D unclear. Germline V gives CDR1 DFQATT, CDR2 SNEGSKA (reference sequence). This CDR3 comprises 10 residues. The V end lost 7 bases, the J end lost 6 bases, and 8 bases lay between the germline ends.

In its sample, this clonotype was seen many times. The rearrangement joins TRBV7-2 to TRBJ2-5, with D unclear. Trimming left V 5 bases short and J 2 bases short, with 12 bases between. This CDR3 region has 14 residues. CDR1 is SGHTA, CDR2 FQGNSA, per germline. In nucleotides, the CDR3 is TGTGCCAGCAGCCCCCCGGGCAGACAAGAGACCCAGTACTTC. It translates to CASSPPGRQETQYF.

The V gene is TRBV4-2, the J gene TRBJ2-6, with D uncertain. V lost 0 bases, J lost 0 bases, and 15 bases lay in between. Germline loops: CDR1 LGHNA, CDR2 YNFKEQ. The CDR3 has 19 amino acids. The CDR3 loop reads CASSQDPRWSTSGANVLTF. CDR3 sequence (DNA): TGTGCCAGCAGCCAAGATCCCCGTTGGAGTACCTCTGGGGCCAACGTCCTGACTTTC.

This clonotype was counted at least ten times. The CDR3 DNA sequence: TGTGCCAGCAGCTCGAGGACAGGCACCGGGGAGCTGTTTTTT. Translating gives CASSSRTGTGELFF. The V call is TRBV7-2, the J call TRBJ2-2, with TRBD1 matching over 7 bases. The ends lost 4 bases at V and 4 bases at J; junction bases unmatched: 3. The CDR3 loop spans 14 amino acids. Germline V gene lookup returns CDR1 SGHTA and CDR2 FQGNSA.

This clonotype was counted between two and nine times. The V call is TRBV7-9, the J call TRBJ2-7, with D perhaps matching TRBD1 or TRBD2 (5 bases each). This CDR3 is 14 amino acids long. The V gene lost 5 bases and the J gene lost 6 bases, with 17 bases spanning the gap. Germline CDR1 SEHNR, CDR2 FQNEAQ (reference sequence). The CDR3: CASSGPWDAGEQYV. For the CDR3, the DNA is TGTGCCAGCAGCGGACCGTGGGACGCCGGCGAGCAGTACGTC.